Shown below are 28 T cell receptor beta chains from a single sample sequenced in a study of type 1 regulatory T cells. Points from the study as a whole: Compared with non-type 1 regulatory T cells, type 1 regulatory T cells showed a more restricted TCR repertoire.

What these receptors recognize is not known. TCRdb passed the reads through MiXCR, listing each CDR3 protein once. Seen here are about 71,000 distinct CDR3 sequences, under 25% observed once, and the top ten hold less than 10%. Sequenced: cultured type 1 regulatory T (Tr1) cells, either the whole culture or a sorted fraction (not recorded which). All receptors derive from a human donor in good health.

The CDR3 DNA sequence: TGCAGCGTTCGCAGGGAAGCCTACAATGAGCAGTTCTTC. Encoded protein: CSVRREAYNEQFF. This chain joins TRBV29-1 and TRBJ2-1; TRBD1 might be the D (5 bases). CDR3 size: 13 residues. The V gene's germline CDR1 is SQVTM and CDR2 ANQGSEA. V lost 5 bases and J lost 2, with 10 bases in between.

The chain links TRBV12-3 or TRBV12-4 to TRBJ1-2; D remains unclear. V was cut by 3 bases and J by 0 bases, with 14 bases left in between. The CDR3 covers 16 residues. The DNA of the CDR3 is TGTGCCAGCAGTTTTAAAAGGGTCTTAGCTAACTATGGCTACACCTTC. It yields the protein CASSFKRVLANYGYTF.

This sequence joins TRBV20-1 and TRBJ2-1, with D uncertain. The V gene's germline CDR1 is DFQATT and CDR2 SNEGSKA (reference sequence). Deletions cut 5 bases from V and 6 bases from J, with 8 bases between. CDR3 length: 11 residues. The CDR3 region has the DNA TGCAGTGCTCACCCTACCAATGAGCAGTTCTTC. Encoded protein: CSAHPTNEQFF.

The chain has TRBV7-2 and TRBJ1-3; D gene unclear. This CDR3 contains 16 residues. The ends were cut back, 5 bases at V and 4 bases at J, with 18 bases in the middle. Germline CDR1 and CDR2: SGHTA and FQGNSA. The CDR3 DNA is TGTGCCAGCAGCCCGCCGGGCTCGGGTGGGGGAAACACCATATATTTT. As protein: CASSPPGSGGGNTIYF.

This clonotype was observed at least ten times. The chain employs TRBV4-2 and TRBJ2-1; 12 bases map to TRBD1. V was clipped by 1 base and J by 8 bases; unmatched bases: 6. CDR3 length: 16 residues. Germline lookup yields CDR1 LGHNA and CDR2 YNFKEQ. This CDR3 is CASSQGGTGGLDEQFF. The CDR3 nucleotides read TGTGCCAGCAGCCAAGGGGGGACAGGGGGCTTAGATGAGCAGTTCTTC.

The genes are TRBV12-3 or TRBV12-4 and TRBJ2-7; 8 bases match TRBD2. This CDR3 has 16 amino acids. Trimming took 6 bases from V and 3 from J; bases not matched to a gene: 13. CDR3 region: CASSLNGGTRSYEQYF. The CDR3 nucleotides read TGTGCCAGCAGCTTAAATGGGGGGACTAGGAGCTACGAGCAGTACTTC.

The V call is TRBV20-1, the J call TRBJ2-3; the D is unclear. The CDR3 totals 16 residues. Per the germline V gene, CDR1 is DFQATT and CDR2 is SNEGSKA (reference sequence). With 6 bases removed from V and 1 base from J, the gap between germline ends came to 20 bases. CDR3 sequence reads: CSAHPSTEYRTDTQYF. In nucleotides, the CDR3 is TGCAGTGCCCATCCTTCGACGGAGTACCGCACAGATACGCAGTATTTT.

The chain carries TRBV5-1 and TRBJ2-5; 7 positions match TRBD1. CDR1 is SGHRS, CDR2 YFSETQ, per germline. Germline trimming cut 4 bases from V and 3 bases from J; bases unmatched to any gene: 9. The CDR3 contains 15 residues. CDR3 bases: TGCGCCAGCAGCGACCCGGGACAGATAGAAGAGACCCAGTACTTC. Translated: CASSDPGQIEETQYF.

The genes are TRBV20-1 and TRBJ1-4; 8 bases map to TRBD1. Germline CDR1 reads DFQATT; CDR2 reads SNEGSKA (reference sequence). CDR3 length: 14 residues. J was trimmed by 3 bases and V by 7 bases; bases with no gene match: 7. The CDR3 loop reads CSGGSGGPNEKLFF. CDR3 nucleotides: TGCAGTGGTGGTTCAGGGGGCCCTAATGAAAAACTGTTTTTT.

This clonotype was seen more than once but under ten times. The J gene is TRBJ2-7, the V gene TRBV9; 8 bases agree with TRBD2. Germline V lookup: CDR1 SGDLS, CDR2 YYNGEE. There are 13 residues in the CDR3. V shed 7 bases and J 2 bases; nucleotides not matched to a gene: 5. Here the CDR3 DNA reads TGTGCCAGCGGAGCGGGGGAGGCCTACGAGCAGTACTTC. Protein product: CASGAGEAYEQYF. Full variable domain (rest looked up from reference TRBV9 and TRBJ2-7): DSGVTQTPKHLITATGQRVTLRCSPRSGDLSVYWYQQSLDQGLQFLIQYYNGEERAKGNILERFSAQQFPDLHSELNLSSLELGDSALYFCASGAGEAYEQYFGPGTRLTVT.

This clonotype was recorded a few times. The chain employs TRBV6-2 or TRBV6-3 and TRBJ2-1, with 11 nucleotides matching TRBD1. After removal of 7 bases from V and 13 bases from J, the junction contained 9 bases not matched to a gene. Germline CDR1 MNHEY, CDR2 SVGEGT. CDR3 size: 13 residues. The CDR3: CASTPGTGGNQFF. The CDR3, as DNA: TGTGCCAGCACTCCAGGGACAGGGGGAAATCAGTTCTTC.

The gene calls are TRBV20-1 and TRBJ1-6; tentative D call: TRBD1 (5 bases). This CDR3 contains 16 residues. Germline V lookup: CDR1 DFQATT, CDR2 SNEGSKA (reference sequence). Trimming removed 5 bases from V and 5 bases from J, with 19 bases in between. CDR3 loop: CSAPPRGSANNSPLHF. The CDR3 DNA reads TGCAGTGCTCCCCCCCGGGGGAGCGCTAATAATTCACCCCTCCACTTT.

This chain connects TRBV9 to TRBJ2-2; tentatively, D is TRBD2 (6 bases). Germline V gives CDR1 SGDLS, CDR2 YYNGEE. V was pared by 0 bases and J by 2 bases, with 8 bases between. CDR3 size: 15 residues. CDR3 DNA: TGTGCCAGCAGCGTAGCCGGGAGTAACACCGGGGAGCTGTTTTTT. Residues: CASSVAGSNTGELFF.

This clonotype turned up a few times. The chain carries TRBV11-1 and TRBJ1-2; D gene ambiguous. Germline CDR1 is SGHAT and CDR2 is FQDESV (reference sequence). The CDR3 length is 14 residues. Trimming left V 5 bases short and J 4 bases short, with 14 bases between. The CDR3 DNA is TGTGCCAGCAGCCTCCGAGGCAGCCTCTATGGCTACACCTTC. Encoded protein: CASSLRGSLYGYTF.

The chain couples TRBV20-1 to TRBJ2-6; D gene uncertain. Germline V gene data show CDR1 as DFQATT and CDR2 as SNEGSKA (reference sequence). The CDR3 is made up of 14 amino acids. V shed 0 bases and J shed 0 bases, with 3 bases lying between them. This chain's CDR3 is CSARDHSGANVLTF. The CDR3, as DNA: TGCAGTGCTAGAGATCACTCTGGGGCCAACGTCCTGACTTTC.

A few counts support this clonotype. V gene TRBV7-3 combines with J gene TRBJ2-2, with D possibly TRBD1 on 6 matching bases. Germline V gene lookup returns CDR1 SGHTA and CDR2 FQGTGA. The ends were cut back, 3 bases at V and 3 bases at J, with 8 bases in the middle. The CDR3 spans 14 residues. The CDR3 is CASSFGGDTGELFF. CDR3 nucleotides: TGTGCCAGCAGCTTTGGGGGCGACACCGGGGAGCTGTTTTTT. The full variable domain, with the rest looked up from reference TRBV7-3 and TRBJ2-2, is GAGVSQTPSNKVTEKGKYVELRCDPISGHTALYWYRQSLGQGPEFLIYFQGTGAADDSGLPNDRFFAVRPEGSVSTLKIQRTERGDSAVYLCASSFGGDTGELFFGEGSRLTVL.

The V gene is TRBV20-1, the J gene TRBJ1-2; no clear D. The CDR3 spans 14 residues. V lost 1 base and J 7 bases, leaving 16 bases between the germline ends. CDR1 and CDR2 from the germline V gene are DFQATT and SNEGSKA (reference sequence). CDR3 residues: CSARVGLPRFGYTF. The CDR3 DNA follows: TGCAGTGCTAGAGTAGGGCTCCCTAGGTTTGGCTACACCTTC.

The table lists this clonotype with a few counts. The rearrangement uses TRBV12-3 or TRBV12-4 and TRBJ2-7, with D hard to call. V shed 1 base and J shed 3 bases, with 16 bases lying between them. There are 16 residues in the CDR3. The CDR3 nucleotides are TGTGCCAGCAGTTTAGACGGTGGCGCGCACAACTACGAGCAGTACTTC. The encoded protein is CASSLDGGAHNYEQYF.

This clonotype showed up many times. This chain links TRBV5-1 with TRBJ1-2; 7 nucleotides align to TRBD1. Germline V CDR1 and CDR2: SGHRS, YFSETQ. The CDR3 length is 14 residues. Trimming cost V 1 base and J 3 bases; bases outside gene matches: 3. The CDR3 sequence is CASSLRGPDYGYTF. The CDR3 nucleotides read TGCGCCAGCAGCTTGAGGGGGCCCGACTATGGCTACACCTTC.

The chain is built from TRBV11-2 and TRBJ2-2; D unclear. Germline assignment: CDR1 SGHAT and CDR2 FQNNGV. V gave up 6 bases and J gave up 6 bases, with 11 bases separating them. This CDR3 spans 13 amino acids. The CDR3 coding sequence is TGTGCCAGCAGGCCTAGTTTCGCCGGGGAGCTGTTTTTT. Translated, it gives CASRPSFAGELFF. Together with reference TRBV11-2 and TRBJ2-2, the CDR3 gives the full variable domain: EAGVAQSPRYKIIEKRQSVAFWCNPISGHATLYWYQQILGQGPKLLIQFQNNGVVDDSQLPKDRFSAERLKGVDSTLKIQPAKLEDSAVYLCASRPSFAGELFFGEGSRLTVL.

DNA for the CDR3: TGCAGTGCTAGAGGCGACAGGGGCGATCAGCCCCAGCATTTT. This codes for CSARGDRGDQPQHF. The chain recombines TRBV20-1 with TRBJ1-5, with 8 bases identical to TRBD1. V was clipped by 1 base and J by 5 bases; unmatched bases: 4. The germline V gene encodes CDR1 DFQATT and CDR2 SNEGSKA (reference sequence). The CDR3 is made up of 14 amino acids.

By sample share, this clonotype is medium-sized. The chain links TRBV9 to TRBJ2-2, with 11 positions matching TRBD2. The CDR3 has 16 residues. Losses at the gene ends were 0 bases for V and 8 bases for J; bases not matched to a gene: 6. Germline values: CDR1 SGDLS, CDR2 YYNGEE. For the CDR3, the DNA is TGTGCCAGCAGCGTAGAACTAGCGGGAGCTCGAGGGGAGCTGTTTTTT. Residues: CASSVELAGARGELFF.

This clonotype has only a few counts. The V gene is TRBV5-1, the J gene TRBJ2-2, with D possibly being TRBD1 (5 bases). This CDR3 region has 14 residues. Between the trimmed V and J ends, which lost 4 bases and 4 bases, there was a span of 11 bases. The germline V gene has CDR1 SGHRS and CDR2 YFSETQ. The CDR3 spells CASSPWTSTGELFF. CDR3 DNA: TGCGCCAGCAGCCCATGGACAAGCACCGGGGAGCTGTTTTTT.

The chain combines TRBV19 with TRBJ2-6; 8 bases are a match to TRBD1. With V trimmed by 3 bases and J by 1 base, 5 bases remained unmatched. CDR3 length: 17 residues. Germline CDR1 LNHDA, CDR2 SQIVND (reference sequence). The CDR3 spells CASSIRGDRSGANVLTF. CDR3 bases: TGTGCCAGTAGTATCAGAGGGGACAGGTCTGGGGCCAACGTCCTGACTTTC.

This rearrangement joins TRBV5-1 to TRBJ2-5; the D gene is possibly TRBD2 (7 bases). Looked up from germline, CDR1 is SGHRS and CDR2 is YFSETQ. This CDR3 has 15 residues. Trimming removed 2 bases from V and 2 bases from J, with 13 bases in between. The CDR3 coding sequence is TGCGCCAGCAGCTTCAACGCGGGGGCACAAGAGACCCAGTACTTC. This translates into CASSFNAGAQETQYF.

This clonotype was counted only a few times. The rearrangement uses TRBV6-1 and TRBJ2-1; TRBD1 aligns across 9 bases. Unmatched junction bases numbered 5, after V lost 6 bases and J lost 5 bases. Germline CDR1 reads MNHNS; CDR2 reads SASEGT. This CDR3 region has 14 residues. CDR3 in DNA: TGTGCCAGCAGGGAGACAGGGGGTAACAATGAGCAGTTCTTC. The encoded protein is CASRETGGNNEQFF.

This clonotype was picked up many times. The chain has TRBV9 and TRBJ2-1; 14 bases are shared with TRBD2. The CDR3 consists of 16 residues. Germline trimming cut 0 bases from V and 8 bases from J; bases unmatched to any gene: 4. Germline assignment: CDR1 SGDLS and CDR2 YYNGEE. CDR3 coding DNA: TGTGCCAGCAGCGTAGCGGGACTAGCGGGAGCCGATGAGCAGTTCTTC. Its translation is CASSVAGLAGADEQFF. The whole variable domain, filled in from reference TRBV9 and TRBJ2-1, reads DSGVTQTPKHLITATGQRVTLRCSPRSGDLSVYWYQQSLDQGLQFLIQYYNGEERAKGNILERFSAQQFPDLHSELNLSSLELGDSALYFCASSVAGLAGADEQFFGPGTRLTVL.

This clonotype turned up a few times. This chain links TRBV7-9 with TRBJ1-6; no reliable D call. CDR1 SEHNR and CDR2 FQNEAQ come from the germline V gene (reference sequence). With 1 base removed from V and 10 bases from J, the gap between germline ends came to 8 bases. The CDR3 totals 13 residues. The CDR3 DNA reads TGTGCCAGCAGCTTAGAGGAACAATCACCCCTCCACTTT. Translated: CASSLEEQSPLHF.